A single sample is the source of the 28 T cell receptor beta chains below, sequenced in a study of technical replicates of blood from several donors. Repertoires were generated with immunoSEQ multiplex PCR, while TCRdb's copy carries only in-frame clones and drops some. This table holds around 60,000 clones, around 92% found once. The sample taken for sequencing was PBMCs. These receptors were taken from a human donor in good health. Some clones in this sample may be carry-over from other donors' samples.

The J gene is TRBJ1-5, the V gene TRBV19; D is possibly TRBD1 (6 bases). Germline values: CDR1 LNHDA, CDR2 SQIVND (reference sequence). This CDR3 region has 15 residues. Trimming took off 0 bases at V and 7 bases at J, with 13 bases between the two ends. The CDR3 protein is CASSIEGGARQPQHF. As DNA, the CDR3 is TGTGCCAGTAGTATAGAAGGGGGGGCACGGCAGCCCCAGCATTTT.

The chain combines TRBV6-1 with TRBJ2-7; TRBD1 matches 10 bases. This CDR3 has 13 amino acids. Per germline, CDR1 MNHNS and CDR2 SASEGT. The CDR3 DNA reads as TGTGCTACAAATGACAGGGGGCGTTACGAGCAGTACTTC. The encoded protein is CATNDRGRYEQYF.

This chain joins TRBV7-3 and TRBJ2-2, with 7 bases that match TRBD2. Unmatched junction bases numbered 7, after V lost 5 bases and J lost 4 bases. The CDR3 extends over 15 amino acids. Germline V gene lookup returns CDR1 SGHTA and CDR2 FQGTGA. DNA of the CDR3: TGTGCCAGCAGCGATCGCACTAGCGCCACCGGGGAGCTGTTTTTT. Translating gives CASSDRTSATGELFF. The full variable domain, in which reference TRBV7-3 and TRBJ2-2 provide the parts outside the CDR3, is GAGVSQTPSNKVTEKGKYVELRCDPISGHTALYWYRQSLGQGPEFLIYFQGTGAADDSGLPNDRFFAVRPEGSVSTLKIQRTERGDSAVYLCASSDRTSATGELFFGEGSRLTVL.

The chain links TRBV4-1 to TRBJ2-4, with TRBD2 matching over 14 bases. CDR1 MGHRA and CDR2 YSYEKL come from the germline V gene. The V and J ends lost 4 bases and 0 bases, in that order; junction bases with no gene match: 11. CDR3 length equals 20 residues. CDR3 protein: CASSPFMGLAGEGAKNIQYF. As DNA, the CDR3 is TGCGCCAGCAGCCCTTTTATGGGACTAGCGGGAGAGGGAGCCAAAAACATTCAGTACTTC.

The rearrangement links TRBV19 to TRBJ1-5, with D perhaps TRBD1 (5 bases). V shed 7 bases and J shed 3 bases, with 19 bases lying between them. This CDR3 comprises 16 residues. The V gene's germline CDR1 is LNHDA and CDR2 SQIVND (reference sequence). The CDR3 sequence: CASTPSGLSLNQPQHF. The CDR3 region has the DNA TGTGCCAGTACCCCGTCGGGACTCAGCCTCAATCAGCCCCAGCATTTT.

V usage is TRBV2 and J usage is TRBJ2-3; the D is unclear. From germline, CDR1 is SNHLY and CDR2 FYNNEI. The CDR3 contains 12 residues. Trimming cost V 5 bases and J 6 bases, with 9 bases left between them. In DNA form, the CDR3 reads TGTGCCAGCAGTATCTCCCCTGATACGCAGTATTTT. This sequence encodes CASSISPDTQYF.

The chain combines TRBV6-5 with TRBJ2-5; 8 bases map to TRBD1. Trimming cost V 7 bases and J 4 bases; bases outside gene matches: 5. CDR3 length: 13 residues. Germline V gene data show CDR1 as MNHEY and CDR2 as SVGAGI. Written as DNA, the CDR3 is TGTGCCAGCACCCCAACAGGGGGAGAGACCCAGTACTTC. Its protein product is CASTPTGGETQYF.

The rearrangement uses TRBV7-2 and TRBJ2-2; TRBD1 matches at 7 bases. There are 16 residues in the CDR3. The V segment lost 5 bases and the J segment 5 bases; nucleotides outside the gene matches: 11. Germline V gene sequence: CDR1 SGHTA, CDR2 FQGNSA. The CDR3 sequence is CASSDTGDRRTGELFF. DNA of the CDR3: TGTGCCAGCAGCGACACCGGGGACAGAAGGACCGGGGAGCTGTTTTTT.

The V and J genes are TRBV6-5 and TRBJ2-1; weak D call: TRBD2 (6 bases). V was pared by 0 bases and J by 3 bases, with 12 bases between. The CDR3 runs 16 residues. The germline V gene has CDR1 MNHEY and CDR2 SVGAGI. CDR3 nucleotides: TGTGCCAGCAGTTACTCAGTCGGGAGCGGCTACAATGAGCAGTTCTTC. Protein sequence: CASSYSVGSGYNEQFF.

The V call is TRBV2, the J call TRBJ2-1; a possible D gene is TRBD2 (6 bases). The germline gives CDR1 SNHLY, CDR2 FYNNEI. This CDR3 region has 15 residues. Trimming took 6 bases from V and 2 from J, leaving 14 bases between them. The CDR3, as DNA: TGTGCCAGCAGGTGGTCTGGAGGGGCCTACAATGAGCAGTTCTTC. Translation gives CASRWSGGAYNEQFF.

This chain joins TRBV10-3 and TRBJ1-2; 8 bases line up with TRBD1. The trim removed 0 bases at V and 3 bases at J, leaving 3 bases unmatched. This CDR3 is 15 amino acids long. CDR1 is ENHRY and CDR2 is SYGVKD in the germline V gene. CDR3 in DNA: TGTGCCATCAGTGAGTCCAGGGGGCTGTACTATGGCTACACCTTC. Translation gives CAISESRGLYYGYTF.

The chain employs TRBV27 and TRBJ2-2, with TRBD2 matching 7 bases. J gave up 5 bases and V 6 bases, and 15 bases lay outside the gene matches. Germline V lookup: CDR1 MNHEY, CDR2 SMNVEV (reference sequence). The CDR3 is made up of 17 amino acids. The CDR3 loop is CASSPLAVRTITGELFF. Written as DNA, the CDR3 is TGTGCCAGCAGCCCCCTAGCGGTACGAACTATAACCGGGGAGCTGTTTTTT.

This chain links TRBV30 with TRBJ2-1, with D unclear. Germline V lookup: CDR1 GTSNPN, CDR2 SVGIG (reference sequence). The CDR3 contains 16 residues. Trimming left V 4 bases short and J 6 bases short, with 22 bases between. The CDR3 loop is CAWNPYKIPTSNEQFF. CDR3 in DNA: TGTGCCTGGAACCCTTACAAAATTCCCACCTCCAATGAGCAGTTCTTC. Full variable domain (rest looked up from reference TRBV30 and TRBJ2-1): SQTIHQWPATLVQPVGSPLSLECTVEGTSNPNLYWYRQAAGRGLQLLFYSVGIGQISSEVPQNLSASRPQDRQFILSSKKLLLSDSGFYLCAWNPYKIPTSNEQFFGPGTRLTVL.

The CDR3 region is CSVVDWTSGSTDTQYF. CDR3 nucleotides: TGCAGCGTTGTGGACTGGACTAGCGGGAGCACAGATACGCAGTATTTT. V usage is TRBV29-1 and J usage is TRBJ2-3; 11 bases agree with TRBD2. The V gene's germline CDR1 is SQVTM and CDR2 ANQGSEA. The CDR3 is 16 residues long. V trimming: 4 bases; J trimming: 0 bases; junction bases outside the gene matches: 6.

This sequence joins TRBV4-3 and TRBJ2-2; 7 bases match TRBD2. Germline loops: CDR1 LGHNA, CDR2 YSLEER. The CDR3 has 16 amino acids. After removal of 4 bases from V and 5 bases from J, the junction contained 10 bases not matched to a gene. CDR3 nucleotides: TGCGCCAGCAGCCTGGTACGCGGGAGTGAAACCGGGGAGCTGTTTTTT. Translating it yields CASSLVRGSETGELFF.

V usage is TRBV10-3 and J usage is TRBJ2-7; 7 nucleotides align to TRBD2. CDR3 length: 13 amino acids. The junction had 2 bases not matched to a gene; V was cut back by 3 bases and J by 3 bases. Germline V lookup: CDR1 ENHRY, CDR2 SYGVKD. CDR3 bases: TGTGCCATCAGTGATACTAGCGACTACGAGCAGTACTTC. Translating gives CAISDTSDYEQYF.

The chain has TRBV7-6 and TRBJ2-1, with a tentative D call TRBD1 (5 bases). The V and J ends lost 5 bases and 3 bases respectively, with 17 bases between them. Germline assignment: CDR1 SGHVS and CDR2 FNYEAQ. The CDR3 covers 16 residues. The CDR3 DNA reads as TGTGCCAGCAGCCCACGAAGGGGCAGGGTCTACAATGAGCAGTTCTTC. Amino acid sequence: CASSPRRGRVYNEQFF.

The CDR3 coding sequence is TGCGCCAGCAGCCAACTTCCCGGGACTAGCGGGAGTAGGTCCTACAATGAGCAGTTCTTC. Translating it yields CASSQLPGTSGSRSYNEQFF. J is TRBJ2-1 and V is TRBV4-1, with TRBD2 matching 14 bases. This CDR3 comprises 20 residues. Trimming cost V 2 bases and J 1 base; bases outside gene matches: 10. Germline lookup yields CDR1 MGHRA and CDR2 YSYEKL.

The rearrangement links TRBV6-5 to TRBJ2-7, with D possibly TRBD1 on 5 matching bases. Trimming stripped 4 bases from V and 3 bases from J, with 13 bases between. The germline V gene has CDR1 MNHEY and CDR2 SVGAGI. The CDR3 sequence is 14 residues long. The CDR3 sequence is CASSSGPPLYEQYF. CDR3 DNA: TGTGCCAGCAGTTCAGGGCCCCCCCTCTACGAGCAGTACTTC.

CDR3 protein: CARASGGEKLFF. CDR3 DNA: TGTGCCCGAGCCTCGGGGGGGGAAAAACTGTTTTTT. The rearrangement links TRBV30 to TRBJ1-4, with D maybe TRBD1 (5 bases). Germline V gives CDR1 GTSNPN, CDR2 SVGIG (reference sequence). The CDR3 has 12 amino acids. Trimming pared 8 bases from V and 8 bases from J, leaving 15 bases between. The full variable domain, with the rest looked up from reference TRBV30 and TRBJ1-4, is SQTIHQWPATLVQPVGSPLSLECTVEGTSNPNLYWYRQAAGRGLQLLFYSVGIGQISSEVPQNLSASRPQDRQFILSSKKLLLSDSGFYLCARASGGEKLFFGSGTQLSVL.

CDR3 protein: CASSETSGRPADEQYF. The DNA of the CDR3 is TGTGCCAGCAGCGAGACTAGCGGGAGGCCCGCCGACGAGCAGTACTTC. The chain recombines TRBV5-6 with TRBJ2-7, with TRBD2 matching 13 bases. With 4 bases clipped from V and 5 bases from J, the junction kept 9 bases outside the gene matches. This CDR3 comprises 16 residues. Germline loops: CDR1 SGHDT, CDR2 YYEEEE.

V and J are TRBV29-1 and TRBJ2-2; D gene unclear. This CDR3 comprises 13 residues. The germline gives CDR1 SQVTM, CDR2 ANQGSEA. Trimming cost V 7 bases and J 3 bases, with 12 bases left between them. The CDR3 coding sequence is TGCAGCGCAATCGGGTTTTACACCGGGGAGCTGTTTTTT. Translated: CSAIGFYTGELFF.

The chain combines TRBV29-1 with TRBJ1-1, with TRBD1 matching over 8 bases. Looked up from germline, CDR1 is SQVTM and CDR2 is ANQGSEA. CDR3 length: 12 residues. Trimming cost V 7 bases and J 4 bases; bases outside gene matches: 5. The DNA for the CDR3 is TGCAGCGCCGTACAGGGGGTCACTGAAGCTTTCTTT. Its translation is CSAVQGVTEAFF.

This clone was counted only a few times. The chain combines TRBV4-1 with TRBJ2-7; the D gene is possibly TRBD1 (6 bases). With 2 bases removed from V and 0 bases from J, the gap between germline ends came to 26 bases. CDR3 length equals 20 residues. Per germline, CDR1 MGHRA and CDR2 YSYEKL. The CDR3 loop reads CASSQSPPPRQAPSSYEQYF. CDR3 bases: TGCGCCAGCAGCCAATCCCCACCACCGAGACAGGCCCCAAGCTCCTACGAGCAGTACTTC.

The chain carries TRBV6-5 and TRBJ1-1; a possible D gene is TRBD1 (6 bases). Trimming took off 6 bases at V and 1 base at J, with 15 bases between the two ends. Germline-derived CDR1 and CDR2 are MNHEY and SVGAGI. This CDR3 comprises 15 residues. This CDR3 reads CASRSEGVRNTEAFF. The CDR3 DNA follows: TGTGCCAGCAGATCTGAGGGGGTAAGGAACACTGAAGCTTTCTTT.

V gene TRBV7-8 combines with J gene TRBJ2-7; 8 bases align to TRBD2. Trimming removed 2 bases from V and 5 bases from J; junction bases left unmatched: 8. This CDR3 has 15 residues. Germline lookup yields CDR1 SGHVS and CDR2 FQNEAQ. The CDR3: CASSLKLAGPNEQYF. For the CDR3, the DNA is TGTGCCAGCAGCTTAAAGCTAGCGGGTCCCAACGAGCAGTACTTC.

The CDR3 loop is CASSQSRRGQGEFSEAFF. CDR3 DNA: TGCGCCAGCAGTCAATCGAGGAGGGGACAGGGTGAATTTTCTGAAGCTTTCTTT. V is TRBV23-1 and J is TRBJ1-1, with 9 bases identical to TRBD1. TRBV23-1 is recorded as an ORF, its role being uncertain. This CDR3 has 18 residues. V shed 0 bases, J shed 6 bases, and the junction held 14 bases outside the gene matches.

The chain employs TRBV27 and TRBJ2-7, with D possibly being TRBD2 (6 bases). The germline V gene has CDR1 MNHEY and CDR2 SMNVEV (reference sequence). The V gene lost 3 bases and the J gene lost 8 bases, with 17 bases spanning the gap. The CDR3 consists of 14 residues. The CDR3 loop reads CASSLGPWRAKQYF. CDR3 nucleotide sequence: TGTGCCAGCAGTTTGGGGCCGTGGAGGGCTAAGCAGTACTTC.